Below, 26 T cell receptor beta chains from the same sample are listed, as sequenced in a study of CD8 T cells in Susac syndrome. A quantity of about 0.45 to 1 ug RNA underwent reverse transcription using random hexamers. TCRdb passed the immunoSEQ multiplex PCR reads through MiXCR, listing each CDR3 protein once. The table has some 200,000 distinct CDR3 sequences, approximately 95% seen once. The sample consisted of CD4+ T cells from PBMCs. These receptors were obtained from a human donor with multiple sclerosis.

This clonotype was detected a few times. The rearrangement links TRBV4-1 to TRBJ2-1, with D perhaps TRBD2 (6 bases). V gave up 1 base and J gave up 0 bases, with 7 bases separating them. The CDR3 loop spans 15 amino acids. Germline values: CDR1 MGHRA, CDR2 YSYEKL. The CDR3 spells CASSQGRGSYNEQFF. Written as DNA, the CDR3 is TGCGCCAGCAGCCAAGGGAGGGGCTCCTACAATGAGCAGTTCTTC.

This chain links TRBV5-4 with TRBJ2-7; 11 bases map to TRBD2. This CDR3 is built from 17 residues. Germline V gene sequence: CDR1 SGHNT, CDR2 YYREEE (reference sequence). J lost 0 bases, V lost 1 base, and 6 bases had no gene match. The CDR3 DNA reads as TGTGCCAGCAGCTTGCCGAAGCTAGCGGGGGGCTCCTACGAGCAGTACTTC. This sequence encodes CASSLPKLAGGSYEQYF.

The genes are TRBV3-1 and TRBJ1-2; tentative D call: TRBD1 (6 bases). The V and J ends lost 4 bases and 4 bases respectively, with 13 bases between them. CDR1 and CDR2 (germline): LGHDT, YNNKEL (reference sequence). CDR3 length: 14 residues. The CDR3 bases are TGTGCCAGCAGCCGACAGGCCTCTAGCTATGGCTACACCTTC. Translation: CASSRQASSYGYTF.

V and J are TRBV6-4 and TRBJ2-3; D may correspond to TRBD1 or TRBD2 (5 bases each). CDR1 MRHNA and CDR2 SNTAGT come from the germline V gene. V lost 5 bases and J lost 3, with 15 bases in between. This CDR3 spans 15 amino acids. The CDR3 nucleotides are TGTGCCAGCAGTCGGGACGGCCAAGGTACAGATACGCAGTATTTT. Amino acids: CASSRDGQGTDTQYF.

The rearrangement uses TRBV2 and TRBJ2-5; possibly TRBD2 for D (6 bases). With 4 bases removed from V and 2 bases from J, the gap between germline ends came to 14 bases. The CDR3 covers 15 residues. Looked up from germline, CDR1 is SNHLY and CDR2 is FYNNEI. In DNA form, the CDR3 reads TGTGCCAGCAGTGGCGGGACTTACATGCAAGAGACCCAGTACTTC. Its translation: CASSGGTYMQETQYF.

This clonotype was counted a single time. The chain recombines TRBV30 with TRBJ2-7, with a weak D call TRBD2 (6 bases). CDR1 is GTSNPN, CDR2 SVGIG, per germline (reference sequence). This CDR3 is 14 amino acids long. With 2 bases removed from V and 3 bases from J, the gap between germline ends came to 14 bases. CDR3 sequence reads: CAWSYRDWRYEQYF. CDR3 coding DNA: TGTGCCTGGAGTTACCGGGACTGGCGCTACGAGCAGTACTTC.

This clonotype has a single count. The V call is TRBV20-1, the J call TRBJ2-1, with 7 bases aligning to TRBD2. CDR3 length equals 14 residues. Germline-derived CDR1 and CDR2 are DFQATT and SNEGSKA (reference sequence). The V segment lost 3 bases and the J segment 4 bases; nucleotides outside the gene matches: 6. In nucleotides, the CDR3 is TGCAGTGCTAGGGGGGAGGGTAGTTACAATGAGCAGTTCTTC. This codes for CSARGEGSYNEQFF.

The chain employs TRBV15 and TRBJ2-1, with TRBD2 as a possible D gene (5 bases). Germline values: CDR1 LNHNV, CDR2 YYDKDF (reference sequence). The CDR3 has 15 amino acids. The V end lost 4 bases, the J end lost 6 bases, and 16 bases lay between the germline ends. The CDR3 protein is CATSKTRIGSNEQFF. The CDR3 bases are TGTGCCACCAGCAAAACTAGGATTGGCAGCAATGAGCAGTTCTTC.

The chain carries TRBV30 and TRBJ2-2, with 7 bases matching TRBD1. CDR1 and CDR2 from the germline V gene are GTSNPN and SVGIG (reference sequence). This CDR3 region has 12 residues. The trim removed 5 bases at V and 8 bases at J, leaving 5 bases unmatched. This CDR3 is CAWYRGVGELFF. CDR3 coding DNA: TGTGCCTGGTACAGGGGTGTGGGGGAGCTGTTTTTT.

The rearrangement uses TRBV6-5 and TRBJ2-3, with D hard to call. Trimming pared 6 bases from V and 2 bases from J, leaving 9 bases between. Germline V CDR1 and CDR2: MNHEY, SVGAGI. CDR3 length: 13 amino acids. The CDR3 nucleotides read TGTGCCAGCAGACCCGACCACACAGATACGCAGTATTTT. This gives the protein CASRPDHTDTQYF.

The chain recombines TRBV12-3 or TRBV12-4 with TRBJ2-7, with 10 bases aligning to TRBD2. V trimming: 5 bases; J trimming: 5 bases; junction bases outside the gene matches: 9. The CDR3 loop spans 15 amino acids. CDR3 protein: CASSTRAGGPNEQYF. Written as DNA, the CDR3 is TGTGCCAGCAGTACAAGAGCGGGAGGGCCGAACGAGCAGTACTTC.

This chain uses TRBV6-5 with TRBJ2-1; D might be TRBD2 (5 bases). Trimming left V 2 bases short and J 3 bases short, with 17 bases between. Per the germline V gene, CDR1 is MNHEY and CDR2 is SVGAGI. The CDR3 runs to 17 residues. CDR3 region: CASSYPFVWGVYNEQFF. The CDR3 region has the DNA TGTGCCAGCAGTTACCCGTTTGTCTGGGGAGTCTACAATGAGCAGTTCTTC.

CDR3 region: CASSWDRNQPQHF. CDR3 in DNA: TGTGCCAGCAGCTGGGACAGGAATCAGCCCCAGCATTTT. V usage is TRBV11-1 and J usage is TRBJ1-5; 8 bases line up with TRBD1. Per germline, CDR1 SGHAT and CDR2 FQDESV (reference sequence). The ends lost 4 bases at V and 4 bases at J; junction bases unmatched: 0. This CDR3 spans 13 amino acids.

The chain carries TRBV30 and TRBJ1-1; TRBD1 matches at 9 bases. The V gene end was trimmed by 2 bases and the J gene end by 5 bases; junction bases not matched to a gene: 3. Germline CDR1 reads GTSNPN; CDR2 reads SVGIG (reference sequence). The CDR3 is 13 amino acids. For the CDR3, the DNA is TGTGCCTGGAGTACAGGGGGCAGGACTGAAGCTTTCTTT. Its protein product is CAWSTGGRTEAFF.

The chain has TRBV12-5 and TRBJ2-5, with D tentatively TRBD2 (6 bases). V was pared by 11 bases and J by 4 bases, with 11 bases between. The CDR3 consists of 11 residues. Germline CDR1 and CDR2: LGHNT and FRNRAP. The CDR3 loop reads CAYPGRETQYF. CDR3 DNA sequence: TGTGCTTATCCCGGGAGAGAGACCCAGTACTTC.

The gene calls are TRBV30 and TRBJ2-3; D not certain. The CDR3 consists of 16 residues. Germline V gene sequence: CDR1 GTSNPN, CDR2 SVGIG (reference sequence). The V end was cut by 0 bases, the J end by 0 bases, with 13 bases between. CDR3 region: CAWSVLLGYSTDTQYF. The CDR3 DNA reads as TGTGCCTGGAGTGTACTTCTTGGGTACAGCACAGATACGCAGTATTTT.

The chain uses TRBV19 and TRBJ2-7; D is unclear. The germline V and J ends were trimmed by 3 bases and 0 bases, with 12 bases remaining between them. Per the germline V gene, CDR1 is LNHDA and CDR2 is SQIVND (reference sequence). The CDR3 covers 15 residues. CDR3 loop: CASSIPGPSSYEQYF. The CDR3 DNA reads TGTGCCAGTAGTATCCCAGGCCCGAGCTCCTACGAGCAGTACTTC.

V usage is TRBV10-3 and J usage is TRBJ2-5; D not resolved. The CDR3 sequence is 12 residues long. V dropped 2 bases and J dropped 4 bases, with 5 bases sitting between them. Per the germline V gene, CDR1 is ENHRY and CDR2 is SYGVKD. DNA for the CDR3: TGTGCCATCAGTGAGCCCACAGAGACCCAGTACTTC. It encodes CAISEPTETQYF.

J is TRBJ2-3 and V is TRBV20-1; 10 bases are a match to TRBD2. The CDR3 is 16 amino acids. V lost 5 bases to trimming and J lost 1 base; unmatched junction nucleotides: 9. Germline assignment: CDR1 DFQATT and CDR2 SNEGSKA (reference sequence). As DNA, the CDR3 is TGCAGTGCTCCCAGGATTCTAGCGGGGGGCACAGATACGCAGTATTTT. Translation gives CSAPRILAGGTDTQYF.

The rearrangement links TRBV27 to TRBJ2-3, with D possibly matching TRBD2 (6 bases). V was pared by 7 bases and J by 8 bases, with 19 bases between. CDR3 length: 14 amino acids. From germline, CDR1 is MNHEY and CDR2 SMNVEV (reference sequence). The CDR3 coding sequence is TGTGCCAGCAACCCATTGGGGGGTTTAGGTACGCAGTATTTT. Protein product: CASNPLGGLGTQYF.

The rearrangement links TRBV9 to TRBJ2-5; 7 nucleotides match TRBD1. The V gene's germline CDR1 is SGDLS and CDR2 YYNGEE. The CDR3 has 15 amino acids. J was trimmed by 4 bases and V by 0 bases; bases with no gene match: 6. The CDR3 region is CASSVDGTATETQYF. The CDR3 coding sequence is TGTGCCAGCAGCGTAGATGGGACAGCAACAGAGACCCAGTACTTC.

This chain joins TRBV5-1 and TRBJ2-1; 13 nucleotides line up with TRBD2. Trimming cost V 3 bases and J 6 bases; bases outside gene matches: 6. CDR1 and CDR2 (germline): SGHRS, YFSETQ. This CDR3 comprises 16 residues. As DNA, the CDR3 is TGCGCCAGCAGCTCCGGACTAGCGGGAGAGGGCAATGAGCAGTTCTTC. Translating it yields CASSSGLAGEGNEQFF.

The rearrangement links TRBV28 to TRBJ1-5, with unresolved D. V lost 2 bases, J lost 5 bases, and 10 bases lay in between. The CDR3 contains 14 residues. Germline CDR1 is MDHEN and CDR2 is SYDVKM. The CDR3 region is CASSLPARHQPQHF. CDR3 DNA sequence: TGTGCCAGCAGTTTACCTGCCAGACATCAGCCCCAGCATTTT.

This chain uses TRBV6-5 with TRBJ1-3; weak D call: TRBD1 (5 bases). Per germline, CDR1 MNHEY and CDR2 SVGAGI. The CDR3 contains 15 residues. V lost 7 bases and J lost 4, with 17 bases in between. In nucleotides, the CDR3 is TGTGCCAGCACAGCCGCCCAGGGTTCGGGAAACACCATATATTTT. Translated: CASTAAQGSGNTIYF.

The CDR3 DNA reads as TGTGCCAGCAGCCCGGGGAATCTTTCACCCCTCCACTTT. This codes for CASSPGNLSPLHF. The chain uses TRBV13 and TRBJ1-6; D uncertain. CDR1 and CDR2 (germline): PRHDT, FYEKMQ (reference sequence). The CDR3 has 13 amino acids. Trimming took 5 bases from V and 9 from J, leaving 11 bases between them.

V is TRBV29-1 and J is TRBJ1-2; D is unclear. Trimming took off 4 bases at V and 0 bases at J, with 9 bases between the two ends. Germline V gene sequence: CDR1 SQVTM, CDR2 ANQGSEA. The CDR3 spans 13 residues. In DNA, the CDR3 is TGCAGCGTTGGGGCAGGCGCTAACTATGGCTACACCTTC. Translated, it gives CSVGAGANYGYTF.